The T cell receptor (beta chain) under discussion was sequenced for a study of somatic mutations in cytotoxic T cells in rheumatoid arthritis. Details on this clone: Its antigen is currently unknown.

General observations from the study: There were about an eighth of the roughly 65 patients in whom the largest CD8+ clone exceeded 20% of CD8+ cells.

Repertoires were generated with immunoSEQ multiplex PCR, while TCRdb's copy carries only in-frame clones and drops some. Altogether approximately 13,000 clones are present, about three quarters being singletons, with the ten largest covering roughly 15%. CDR1 SQVTM and CDR2 ANQGSEA come from the germline V gene. The junction had 6 bases not matched to a gene; V was cut back by 4 bases and J by 7 bases. CDR3 length: 13 residues. The chain recombines TRBV29-1 with TRBJ2-2, with 7 bases identical to TRBD2. The source of this sequence is an adult with rheumatoid arthritis. What was sequenced was CD8+ T cells sorted from blood. As DNA, the CDR3 is TGCAGCGTTGTTCGGGGGGAAAGCGGGGAGCTGTTTTTT. Residues: CSVVRGESGELFF.